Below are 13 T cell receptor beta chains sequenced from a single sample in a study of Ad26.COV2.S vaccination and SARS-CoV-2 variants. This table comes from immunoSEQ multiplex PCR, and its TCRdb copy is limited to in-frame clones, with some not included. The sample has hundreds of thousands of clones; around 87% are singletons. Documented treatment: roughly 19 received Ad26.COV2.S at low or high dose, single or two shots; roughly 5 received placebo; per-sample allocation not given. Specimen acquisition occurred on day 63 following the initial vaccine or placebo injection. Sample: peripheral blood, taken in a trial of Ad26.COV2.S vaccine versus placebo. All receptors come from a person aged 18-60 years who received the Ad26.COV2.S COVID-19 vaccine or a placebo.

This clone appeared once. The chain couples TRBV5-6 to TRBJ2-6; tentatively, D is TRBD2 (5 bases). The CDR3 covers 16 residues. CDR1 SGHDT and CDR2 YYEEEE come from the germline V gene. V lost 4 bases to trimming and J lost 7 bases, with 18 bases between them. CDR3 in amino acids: CASSRTGLLSANVLTF. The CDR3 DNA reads TGTGCCAGCAGCCGGACGGGATTACTCTCAGCCAACGTCCTGACTTTC.

The CDR3 nucleotides are TGTGCCAGCAGCTTAGCGGGGGGGCTTGATGAGCAGTTCTTC. Residues: CASSLAGGLDEQFF. The genes are TRBV11-1 and TRBJ2-1; TRBD2 is a possible D gene (7 bases). Trimming removed 0 bases from V and 8 bases from J, with 11 bases in between. The germline V gene encodes CDR1 SGHAT and CDR2 FQDESV (reference sequence). CDR3 length equals 14 residues.

The CDR3 coding sequence is TGTGCCAGCAGGAGGGACGGACAAGAGACCCAGTACTTC. Its protein is CASRRDGQETQYF. The chain employs TRBV7-2 and TRBJ2-5, with D perhaps matching TRBD1 or TRBD2 (5 bases each). This CDR3 is 13 amino acids long. Germline CDR1 SGHTA, CDR2 FQGNSA. Trimming took 6 bases from V and 2 from J, leaving 10 bases between them.

This CDR3 is CASGPLDGPYEQYF. CDR3 coding DNA: TGTGCCAGCGGGCCCCTGGACGGACCCTACGAGCAGTACTTC. This chain uses TRBV21-1 with TRBJ2-7. TRBV21-1 has pseudogene status. The CDR3 is made up of 14 amino acids.

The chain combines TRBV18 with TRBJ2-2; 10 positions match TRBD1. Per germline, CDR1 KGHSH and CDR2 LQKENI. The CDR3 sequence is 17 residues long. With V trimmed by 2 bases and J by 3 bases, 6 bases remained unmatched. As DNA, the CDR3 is TGTGCCAGCTCACCATGGGACAGGGGCATCGACACCGGGGAGCTGTTTTTT. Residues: CASSPWDRGIDTGELFF.

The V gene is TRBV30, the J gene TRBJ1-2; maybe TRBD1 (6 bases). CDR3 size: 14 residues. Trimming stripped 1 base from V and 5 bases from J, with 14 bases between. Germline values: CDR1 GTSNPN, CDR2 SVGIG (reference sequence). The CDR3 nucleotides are TGTGCCTGGAGTGCGGAGCCAACAGGGTATGGCTACACCTTC. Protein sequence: CAWSAEPTGYGYTF.

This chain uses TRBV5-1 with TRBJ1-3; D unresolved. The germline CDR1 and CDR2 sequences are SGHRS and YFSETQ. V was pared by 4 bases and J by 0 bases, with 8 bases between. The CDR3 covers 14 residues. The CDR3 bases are TGCGCCAGCAGCGATCCTCCCTCTGGAAACACCATATATTTT. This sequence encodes CASSDPPSGNTIYF.

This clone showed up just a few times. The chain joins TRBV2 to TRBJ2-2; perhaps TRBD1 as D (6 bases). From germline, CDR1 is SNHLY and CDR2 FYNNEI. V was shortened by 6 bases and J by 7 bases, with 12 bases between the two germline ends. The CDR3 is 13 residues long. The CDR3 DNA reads TGTGCCAGCAGCAAACAGGGCATCGGGGAGCTGTTTTTT. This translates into CASSKQGIGELFF.

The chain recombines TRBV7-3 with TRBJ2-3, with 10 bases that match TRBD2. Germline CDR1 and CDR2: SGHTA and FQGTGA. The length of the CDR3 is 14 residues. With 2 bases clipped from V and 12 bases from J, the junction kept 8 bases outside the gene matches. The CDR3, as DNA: TGTGCCAGCAGCTTAGGTCCTAGCGGGGGTGCACAGTATTTT. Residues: CASSLGPSGGAQYF.

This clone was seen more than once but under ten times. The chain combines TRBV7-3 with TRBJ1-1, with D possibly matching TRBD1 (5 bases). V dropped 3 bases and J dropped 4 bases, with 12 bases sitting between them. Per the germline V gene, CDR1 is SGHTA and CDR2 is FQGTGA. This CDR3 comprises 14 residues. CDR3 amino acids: CASSLEGRITEAFF. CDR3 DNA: TGTGCCAGCAGCTTGGAGGGGCGAATCACTGAAGCTTTCTTT.

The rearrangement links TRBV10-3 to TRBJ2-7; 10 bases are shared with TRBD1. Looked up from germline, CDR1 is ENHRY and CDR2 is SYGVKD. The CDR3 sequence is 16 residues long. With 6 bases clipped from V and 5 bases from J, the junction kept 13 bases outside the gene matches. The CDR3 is CAISLTGTGASHEQYF. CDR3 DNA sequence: TGTGCCATCAGCCTTACCGGGACAGGGGCATCCCACGAGCAGTACTTC.

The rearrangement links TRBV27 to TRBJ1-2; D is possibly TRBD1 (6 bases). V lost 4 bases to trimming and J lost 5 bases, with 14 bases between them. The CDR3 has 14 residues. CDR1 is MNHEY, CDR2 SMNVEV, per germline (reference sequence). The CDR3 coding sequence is TGTGCCAGCAGTTGGGGACGAGGGGGGTATGGCTACACCTTC. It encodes CASSWGRGGYGYTF.

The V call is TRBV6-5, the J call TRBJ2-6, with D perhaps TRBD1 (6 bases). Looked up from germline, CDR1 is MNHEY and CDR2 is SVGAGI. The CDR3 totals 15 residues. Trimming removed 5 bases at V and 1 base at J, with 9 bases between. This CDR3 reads CASSTGTSGANVLTF. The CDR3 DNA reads TGTGCCAGCAGTACGGGGACATCTGGGGCCAACGTCCTGACTTTC.